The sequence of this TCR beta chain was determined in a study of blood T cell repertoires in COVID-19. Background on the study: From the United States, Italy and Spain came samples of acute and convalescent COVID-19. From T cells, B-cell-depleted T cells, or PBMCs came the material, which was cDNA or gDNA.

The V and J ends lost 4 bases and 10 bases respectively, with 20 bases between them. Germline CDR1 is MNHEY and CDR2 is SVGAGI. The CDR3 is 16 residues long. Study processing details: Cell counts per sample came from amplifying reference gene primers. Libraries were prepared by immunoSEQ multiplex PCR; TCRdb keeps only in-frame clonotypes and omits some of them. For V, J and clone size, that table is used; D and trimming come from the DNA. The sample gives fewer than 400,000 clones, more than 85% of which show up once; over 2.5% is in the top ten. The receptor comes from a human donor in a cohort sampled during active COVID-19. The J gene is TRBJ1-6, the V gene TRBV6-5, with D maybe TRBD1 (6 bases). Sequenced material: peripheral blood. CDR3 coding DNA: TGTGCCAGCAGTTTGAGTCCAGGCCTGACAGGATCACCCCTCCACTTT. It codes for CASSLSPGLTGSPLHF.